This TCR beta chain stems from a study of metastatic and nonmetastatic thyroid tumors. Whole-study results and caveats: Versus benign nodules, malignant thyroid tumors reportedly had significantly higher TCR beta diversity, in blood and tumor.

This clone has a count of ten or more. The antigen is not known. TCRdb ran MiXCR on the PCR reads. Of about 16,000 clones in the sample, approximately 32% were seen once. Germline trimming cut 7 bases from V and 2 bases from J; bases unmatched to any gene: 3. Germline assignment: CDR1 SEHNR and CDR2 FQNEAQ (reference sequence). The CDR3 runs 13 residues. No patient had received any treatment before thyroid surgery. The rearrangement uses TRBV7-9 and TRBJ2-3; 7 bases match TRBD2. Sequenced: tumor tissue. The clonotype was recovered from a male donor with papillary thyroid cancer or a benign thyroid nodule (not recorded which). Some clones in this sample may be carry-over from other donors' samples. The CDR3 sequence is CASKRGPTDTQYF. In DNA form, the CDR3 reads TGTGCCAGCAAGCGGGGCCCCACAGATACGCAGTATTTT.